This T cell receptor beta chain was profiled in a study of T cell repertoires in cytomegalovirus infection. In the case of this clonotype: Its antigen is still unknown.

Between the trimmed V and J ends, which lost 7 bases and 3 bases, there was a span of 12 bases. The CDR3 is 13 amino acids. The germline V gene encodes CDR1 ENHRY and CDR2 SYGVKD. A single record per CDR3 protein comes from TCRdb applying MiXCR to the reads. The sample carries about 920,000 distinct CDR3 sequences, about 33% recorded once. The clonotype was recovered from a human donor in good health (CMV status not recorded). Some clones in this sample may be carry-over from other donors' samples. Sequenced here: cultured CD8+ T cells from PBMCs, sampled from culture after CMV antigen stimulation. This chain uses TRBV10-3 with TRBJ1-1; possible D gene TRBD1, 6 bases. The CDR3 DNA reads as TGTGCCATCACGCCAGGGGTGGACACTGAAGCTTTCTTT. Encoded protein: CAITPGVDTEAFF.